This TCR beta chain was sequenced for a study of T cell responses to AZD1222 COVID-19 vaccine. Across the whole study: The study pooled second doses at about 4 or about 12 weeks.

V was clipped by 5 bases and J by 3 bases, with 8 bases between them. The CDR3 runs 12 residues. The germline V gene has CDR1 PRHDT and CDR2 FYEKMQ (reference sequence). Notes on this clone: What it binds is unknown.

Study-level results: The donors showed a predominance of white British ancestry and of females, with possible underestimation of clonal diversity. Reportedly, close to half of spike-specific TCRs are directed against unmutated variant regions.

TCRdb's copy holds only in-frame clones and misses some; the assay was immunoSEQ multiplex PCR. Found here are approximately 85,000 clones, just over 85% of them singletons; the top ten hold roughly 6%. The sequencing used peripheral blood, collected on day 0 of AZD1222 vaccination. The clonotype was recovered from an adult in good health. The chain employs TRBV13 and TRBJ2-7, with D uncertain. CDR3: CASSRQNYEQYF. CDR3 nucleotide sequence: TGTGCCAGCAGCCGACAAAACTACGAGCAGTACTTC.